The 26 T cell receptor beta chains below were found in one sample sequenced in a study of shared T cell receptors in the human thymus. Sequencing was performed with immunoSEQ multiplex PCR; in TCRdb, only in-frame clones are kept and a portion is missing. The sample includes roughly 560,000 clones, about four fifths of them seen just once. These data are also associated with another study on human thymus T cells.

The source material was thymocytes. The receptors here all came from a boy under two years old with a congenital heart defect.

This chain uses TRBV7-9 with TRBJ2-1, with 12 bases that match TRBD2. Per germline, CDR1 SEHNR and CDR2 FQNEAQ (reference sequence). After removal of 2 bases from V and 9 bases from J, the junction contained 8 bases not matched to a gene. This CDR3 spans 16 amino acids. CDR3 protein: CASSLLSSGRAGEQFF. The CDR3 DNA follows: TGTGCCAGCAGCTTACTGTCTAGCGGGAGGGCGGGTGAGCAGTTCTTC.

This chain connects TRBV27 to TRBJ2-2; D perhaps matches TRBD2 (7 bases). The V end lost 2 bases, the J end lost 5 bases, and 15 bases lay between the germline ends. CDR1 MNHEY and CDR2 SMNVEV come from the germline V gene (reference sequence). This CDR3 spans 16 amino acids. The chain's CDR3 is CASSLRGARKTGELFF. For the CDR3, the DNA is TGTGCCAGCAGTTTACGGGGGGCGCGGAAGACCGGGGAGCTGTTTTTT.

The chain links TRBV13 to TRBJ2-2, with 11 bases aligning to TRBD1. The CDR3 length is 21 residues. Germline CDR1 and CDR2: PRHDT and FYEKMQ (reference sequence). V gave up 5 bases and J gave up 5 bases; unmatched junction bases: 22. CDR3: CASSRGQGAKAGPEGTGELFF. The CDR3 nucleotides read TGTGCCAGCAGCCGAGGACAGGGGGCAAAAGCGGGCCCAGAGGGGACCGGGGAGCTGTTTTTT.

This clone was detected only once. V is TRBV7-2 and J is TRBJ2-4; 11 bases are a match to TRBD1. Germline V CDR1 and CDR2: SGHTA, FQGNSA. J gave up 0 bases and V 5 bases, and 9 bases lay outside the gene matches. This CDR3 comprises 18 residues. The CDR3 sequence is CASSARTGGGVAKNIQYF. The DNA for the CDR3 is TGTGCCAGCAGCGCACGGACAGGGGGCGGGGTAGCCAAAAACATTCAGTACTTC.

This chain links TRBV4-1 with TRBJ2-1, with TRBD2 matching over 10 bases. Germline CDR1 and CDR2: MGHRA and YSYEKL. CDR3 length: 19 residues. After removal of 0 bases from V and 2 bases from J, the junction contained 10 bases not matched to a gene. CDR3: CASSQDWTSGKFTYNEQFF. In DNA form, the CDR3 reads TGCGCCAGCAGCCAAGATTGGACTAGCGGAAAGTTCACCTACAATGAGCAGTTCTTC.

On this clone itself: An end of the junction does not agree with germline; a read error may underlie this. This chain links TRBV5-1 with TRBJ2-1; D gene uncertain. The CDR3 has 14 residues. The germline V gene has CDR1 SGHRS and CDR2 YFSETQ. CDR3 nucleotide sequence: TGTGCCAGCAGCTTGGCCGAGGTGGGCAATGAGCAGTTCTTC. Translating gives CASSLAEVGNEQFF.

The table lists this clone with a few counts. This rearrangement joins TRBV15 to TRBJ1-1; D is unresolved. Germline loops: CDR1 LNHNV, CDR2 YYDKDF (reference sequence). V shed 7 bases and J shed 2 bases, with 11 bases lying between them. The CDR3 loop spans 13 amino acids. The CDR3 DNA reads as TGTGCCACCACCCCACACAGCAACACTGAAGCTTTCTTT. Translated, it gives CATTPHSNTEAFF. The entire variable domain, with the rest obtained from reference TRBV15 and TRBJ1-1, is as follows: DAMVIQNPRYQVTQFGKPVTLSCSQTLNHNVMYWYQQKSSQAPKLLFHYYDKDFNNEADTPDNFQSRRPNTSFCFLDIRSPGLGDTAMYLCATTPHSNTEAFFGQGTRLTVV.

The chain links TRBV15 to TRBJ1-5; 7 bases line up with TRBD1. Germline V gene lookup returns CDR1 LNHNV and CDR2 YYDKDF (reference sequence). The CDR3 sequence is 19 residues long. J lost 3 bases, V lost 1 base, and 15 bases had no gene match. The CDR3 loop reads CATSRGTQGERMNNQPQHF. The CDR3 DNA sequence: TGTGCCACCAGCAGAGGTACTCAGGGGGAAAGAATGAACAATCAGCCCCAGCATTTT.

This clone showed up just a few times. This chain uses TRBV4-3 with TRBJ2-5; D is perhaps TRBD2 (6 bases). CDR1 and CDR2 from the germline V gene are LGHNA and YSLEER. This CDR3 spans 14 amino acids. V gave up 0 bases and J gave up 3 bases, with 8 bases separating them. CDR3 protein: CASSQDRGKETQYF. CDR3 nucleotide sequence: TGCGCCAGCAGCCAAGACCGGGGGAAAGAGACCCAGTACTTC.

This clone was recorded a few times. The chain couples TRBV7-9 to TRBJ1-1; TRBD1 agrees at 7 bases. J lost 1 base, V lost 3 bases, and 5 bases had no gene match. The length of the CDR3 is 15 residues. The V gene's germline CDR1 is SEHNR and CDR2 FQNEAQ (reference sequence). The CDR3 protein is CASSLDGQENTEAFF. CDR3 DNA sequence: TGTGCCAGCAGCTTGGACGGACAGGAGAACACTGAAGCTTTCTTT.

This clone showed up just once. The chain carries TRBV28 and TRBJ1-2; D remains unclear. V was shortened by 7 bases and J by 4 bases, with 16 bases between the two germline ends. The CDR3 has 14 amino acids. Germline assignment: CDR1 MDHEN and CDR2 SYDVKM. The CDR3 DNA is TGTGCCAGCAACCCTCGGGGTATAGTCTATGGCTACACCTTC. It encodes CASNPRGIVYGYTF.

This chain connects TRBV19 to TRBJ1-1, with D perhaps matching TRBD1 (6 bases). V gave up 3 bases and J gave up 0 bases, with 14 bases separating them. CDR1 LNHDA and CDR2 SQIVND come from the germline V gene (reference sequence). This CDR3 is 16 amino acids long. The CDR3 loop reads CASSIPQQGLNTEAFF. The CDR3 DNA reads TGTGCCAGTAGTATCCCCCAACAGGGTTTGAACACTGAAGCTTTCTTT.

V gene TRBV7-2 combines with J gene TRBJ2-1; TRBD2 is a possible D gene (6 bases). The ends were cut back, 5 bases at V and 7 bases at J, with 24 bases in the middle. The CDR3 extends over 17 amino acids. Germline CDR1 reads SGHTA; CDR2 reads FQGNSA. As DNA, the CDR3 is TGTGCCAGCAGCAGAAGGGGAGGCGGCAGGGTGAAGAATGAGCAGTTCTTC. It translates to CASSRRGGGRVKNEQFF.

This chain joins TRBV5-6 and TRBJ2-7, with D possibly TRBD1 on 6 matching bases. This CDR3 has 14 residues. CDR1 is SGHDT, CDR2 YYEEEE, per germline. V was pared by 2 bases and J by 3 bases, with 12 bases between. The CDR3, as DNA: TGTGCCAGCAGCTTCCGAGGACAGAACTACGAGCAGTACTTC. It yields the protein CASSFRGQNYEQYF.

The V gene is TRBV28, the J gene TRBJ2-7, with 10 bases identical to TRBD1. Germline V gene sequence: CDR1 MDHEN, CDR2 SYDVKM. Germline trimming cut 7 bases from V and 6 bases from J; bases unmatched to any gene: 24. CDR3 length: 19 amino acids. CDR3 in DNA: TGTGCCAGCACTAAACCACTTTTCCAATCCGGGACAGGGGCGCTCGAGCAGTACTTC. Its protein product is CASTKPLFQSGTGALEQYF.

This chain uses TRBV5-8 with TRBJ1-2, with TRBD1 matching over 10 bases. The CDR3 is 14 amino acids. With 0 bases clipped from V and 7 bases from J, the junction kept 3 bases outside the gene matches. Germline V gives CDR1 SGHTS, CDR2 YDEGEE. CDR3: CASSLGGTGAGYTF. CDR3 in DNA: TGTGCCAGCAGCTTGGGGGGGACAGGGGCTGGCTACACCTTC.

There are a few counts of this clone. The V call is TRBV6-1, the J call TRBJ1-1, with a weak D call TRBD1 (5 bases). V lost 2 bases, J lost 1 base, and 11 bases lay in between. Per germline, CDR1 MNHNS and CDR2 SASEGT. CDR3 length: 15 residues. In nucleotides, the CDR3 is TGTGCCAGCAGTGAAAGAAGGGGAACGAACACTGAAGCTTTCTTT. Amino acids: CASSERRGTNTEAFF.

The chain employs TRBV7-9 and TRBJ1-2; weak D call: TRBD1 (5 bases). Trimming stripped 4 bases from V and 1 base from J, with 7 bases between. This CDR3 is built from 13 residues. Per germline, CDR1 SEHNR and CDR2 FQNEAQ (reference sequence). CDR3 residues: CASSWGGNYGYTF. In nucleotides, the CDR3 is TGTGCCAGCAGCTGGGGGGGTAACTATGGCTACACCTTC.

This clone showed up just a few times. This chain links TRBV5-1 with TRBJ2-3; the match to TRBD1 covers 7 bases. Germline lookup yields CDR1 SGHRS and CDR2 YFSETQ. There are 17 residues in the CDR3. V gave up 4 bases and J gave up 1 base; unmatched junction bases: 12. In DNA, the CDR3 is TGCGCCAGCAGCCCGGGACAGAGGACCGTTCGCACAGATACGCAGTATTTT. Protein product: CASSPGQRTVRTDTQYF. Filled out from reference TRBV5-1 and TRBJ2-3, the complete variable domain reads KAGVTQTPRYLIKTRGQQVTLSCSPISGHRSVSWYQQTPGQGLQFLFEYFSETQRNKGNFPGRFSGRQFSNSRSEMNVSTLELGDSALYLCASSPGQRTVRTDTQYFGPGTRLTVL.

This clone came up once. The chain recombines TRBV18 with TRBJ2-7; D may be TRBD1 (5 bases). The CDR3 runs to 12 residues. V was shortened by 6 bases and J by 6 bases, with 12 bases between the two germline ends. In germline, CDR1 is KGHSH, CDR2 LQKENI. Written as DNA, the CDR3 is TGTGCCAGCTCCCTTGGACACCTCGAGCAGTACTTC. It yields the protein CASSLGHLEQYF.

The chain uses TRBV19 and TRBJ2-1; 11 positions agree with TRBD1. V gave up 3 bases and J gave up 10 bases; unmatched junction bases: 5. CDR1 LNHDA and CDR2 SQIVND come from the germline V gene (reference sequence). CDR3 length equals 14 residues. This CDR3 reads CASSIGQGAGEQFF. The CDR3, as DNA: TGTGCCAGTAGTATTGGACAGGGGGCAGGGGAGCAGTTCTTC.

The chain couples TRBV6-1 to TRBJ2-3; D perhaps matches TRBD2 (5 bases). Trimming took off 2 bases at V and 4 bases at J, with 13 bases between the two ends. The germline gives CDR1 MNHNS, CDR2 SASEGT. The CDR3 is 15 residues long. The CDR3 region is CASSECTGCPDTQYF. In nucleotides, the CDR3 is TGTGCCAGCAGTGAATGTACGGGGTGCCCAGATACGCAGTATTTT.

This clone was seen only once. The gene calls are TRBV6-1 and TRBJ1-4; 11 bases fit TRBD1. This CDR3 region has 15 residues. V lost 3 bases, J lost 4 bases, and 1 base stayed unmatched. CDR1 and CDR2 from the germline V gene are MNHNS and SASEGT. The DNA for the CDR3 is TGTGCCAGCAGTGACGGGACAGGGGGTAATGAAAAACTGTTTTTT. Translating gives CASSDGTGGNEKLFF.

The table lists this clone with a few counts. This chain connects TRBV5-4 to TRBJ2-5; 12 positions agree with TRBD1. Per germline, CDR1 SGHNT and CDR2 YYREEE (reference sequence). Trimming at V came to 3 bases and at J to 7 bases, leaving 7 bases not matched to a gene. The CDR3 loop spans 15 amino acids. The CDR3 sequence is CASSSRDRGRWTQYF. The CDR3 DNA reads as TGTGCCAGCAGCTCCCGGGACAGGGGGCGGTGGACCCAGTACTTC.

CDR3 loop: CASSPVAGGPTYEQYF. The CDR3 DNA reads as TGTGCCAGCAGCCCAGTAGCGGGAGGGCCTACCTACGAGCAGTACTTC. The chain couples TRBV14 to TRBJ2-7; 11 positions match TRBD2. In germline, CDR1 is SGHDN, CDR2 FVKESK. The CDR3 runs to 16 residues. With 4 bases clipped from V and 2 bases from J, the junction kept 7 bases outside the gene matches.

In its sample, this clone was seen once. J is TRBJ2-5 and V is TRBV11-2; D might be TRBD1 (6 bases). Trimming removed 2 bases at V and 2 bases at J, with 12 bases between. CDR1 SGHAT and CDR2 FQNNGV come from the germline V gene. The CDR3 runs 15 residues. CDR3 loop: CASSLSGVAQETQYF. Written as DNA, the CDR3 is TGTGCCAGCAGCTTATCAGGGGTAGCGCAAGAGACCCAGTACTTC.